The present entry profiles one T cell receptor beta chain with its context. This sample is drawn from a study of T cell repertoires in ileal Crohn's disease. Clones were read by immunoSEQ multiplex PCR, and TCRdb kept only the in-frame ones, dropping some. The data contain under 9,000 clones, approximately 80% of them singletons. CDR1 LNHNV and CDR2 YYDKDF come from the germline V gene (reference sequence). V was shortened by 0 bases and J by 0 bases, with 6 bases between the two germline ends. There are 16 residues in the CDR3. The rearrangement uses TRBV15 and TRBJ2-6; tentative D call: TRBD1 (5 bases). The sequence came from an adult with Crohn's disease. What was sequenced was ileal tissue. CDR3 nucleotide sequence: TGTGCCACCAGCAGAGATGGGGCCTCTGGGGCCAACGTCCTGACTTTC. This codes for CATSRDGASGANVLTF.